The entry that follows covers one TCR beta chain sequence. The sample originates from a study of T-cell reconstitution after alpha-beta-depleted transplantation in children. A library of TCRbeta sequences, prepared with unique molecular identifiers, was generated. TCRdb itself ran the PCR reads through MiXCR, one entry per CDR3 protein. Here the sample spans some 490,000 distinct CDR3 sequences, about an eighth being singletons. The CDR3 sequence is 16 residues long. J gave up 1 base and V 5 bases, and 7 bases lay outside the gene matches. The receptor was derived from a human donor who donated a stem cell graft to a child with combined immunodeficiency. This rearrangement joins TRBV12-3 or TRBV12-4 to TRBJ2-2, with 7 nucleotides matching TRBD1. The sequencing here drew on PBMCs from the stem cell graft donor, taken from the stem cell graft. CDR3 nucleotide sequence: TGTGCCAGCAGTAGGAACAGGGGAATGAACACCGGGGAGCTGTTTTTT. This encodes CASSRNRGMNTGELFF.